The rows below give T cell receptor beta chains drawn from one sample of a study of blood T cells in healthy people across ages. From the 5' RACE reads, TCRdb called clonotypes with MiXCR, one entry per CDR3 protein. The sample shows under 800,000 distinct CDR3 sequences, about 40% of them seen only once. The sample was blood. All receptors derive from a woman aged 60-75 years in good health. CDR3s include the opening cysteine and the closing phenylalanine or tryptophan. Expanded clones get a size class; other rows say once, few or many, or leave the size out.

>TRBV10-3|many
CAIRPTGEETQYF
>TRBV7-9|.
CASSSYPSGGTEAFF
>TRBV4-2|.
CASSHRTTLRDMYEQYF
>TRBV5-1|few
CASSTGSSDRRANVLTF
>TRBV10-3|.
CAISDGLPDWYF
>TRBV10-3|.
CAINVENEQFF
>TRBV5-1|.
CASSLRLTRDSGELFF
>TRBV10-3|.
CATAGQGSSYNEQFF
>TRBV3-1|few
CASSLGGAWGSRANVLTF
>TRBV18|.
CASSHAKESNYGYTF
>TRBV6-5|.
CASTPTSGGADTQYF
>TRBV12-3/TRBV12-4|few
CASSPEPWEGPYGYTF
>TRBV2|.
CASSVGSGTSYNEQFF
>TRBV10-1|few
CASREGANGYTF
>TRBV12-3/TRBV12-4|.
CASSFFVEGHSNQPQHF
>TRBV16|few
CASSQQQRNQPQHF
>TRBV10-3|.
CAISESGRDTDTQYF
>TRBV9|.
CASSVVGLAGIADNEQFF
>TRBV28|.
CASKREVDTQYF
>TRBV10-3|.
CAISPGQGVSGEKLFF
>TRBV27|.
CASSLEGRGQETQYF
>TRBV18|.
CASSPGRAGNFEQYF
>TRBV21-1|few
CASSKKKEGQDPNTEAFF
>TRBV7-6|.
CASSLRAGPVKGETQYF
>TRBV5-1|few
CASSLEQDTQYF
>TRBV6-2/TRBV6-3|many
CASSPPGGRGSYNEQFF
>TRBV20-1|.
CSAPDREVDQPQHF
>TRBV20-1|.
CSAYSGRSRETQYF
>TRBV10-3|.
CAIQGAVKDSGNTIYF
>TRBV24-1|.
CATGQGAGELFF
>TRBV7-6|.
CASSREQGTSYEQYF
>TRBV20-1|many
CSARGRVQETQYF
>TRBV20-1|.
CSAPGTGEFGAQYF
>TRBV4-2|.
CASSQDGTERNEQFF
>TRBV12-3/TRBV12-4|few
CASSFGLALSNEQFF
>TRBV2|.
CARGQETQYF
>TRBV7-2|.
CASRTPFGTSGALSYEQYF